This entry features one T cell receptor (beta chain) sequence. Its antigen is not known. This sample was included in a study of cytomegalovirus exposure and HLA in healthy donors. Regarding the study as a whole: Among the sequence variants, a highly shared cluster was likely an artifact of sequencing. Productive rates of about 90% or about 30% were seen for most TCR beta V segments in an earlier analysis.

This CDR3 region has 13 residues. Germline lookup yields CDR1 SNHLY and CDR2 FYNNEI. The V end lost 7 bases, the J end lost 1 base, and 10 bases lay between the germline ends. The study ran its PCR with 60 Vbeta and 13 Jbeta primers. Sequencing was performed with immunoSEQ multiplex PCR; in TCRdb, only in-frame clones are kept and a portion is missing. The sample has 60,000 to 80,000 clones; roughly 80% are singletons. The receptor comes from a woman aged 30 to 39 in good health and CMV-seronegative. The specimen sequenced was PBMCs. The chain recombines TRBV2 with TRBJ1-1; no reliable D call. CDR3 coding DNA: TGTGCCAGCATGTCACAGCCGAACACTGAAGCTTTCTTT. Its protein is CASMSQPNTEAFF.